Listed here are 16 T cell receptor beta chains from one sample, sequenced in a study of blood T cell repertoires in COVID-19. Clones were sequenced by immunoSEQ multiplex PCR, and TCRdb holds only the in-frame ones, with some missing. The repertoire includes approximately 150,000 clones, 88% of them detected once, and over 1.5% sits in the top ten. Sequencing was performed on peripheral blood. The receptors derive from a man aged 70 or older with acute or convalescent COVID-19.

The chain recombines TRBV28 with TRBJ1-1; D may be TRBD1 (5 bases). V lost 7 bases, J lost 7 bases, and 22 bases lay in between. The CDR3 spans 15 residues. Per the germline V gene, CDR1 is MDHEN and CDR2 is SYDVKM. In DNA, the CDR3 is TGTGCCAGCATCCTTGGGGGGGGACCGAGGGGTGAAGCTTTCTTT. Translating it yields CASILGGGPRGEAFF. Using reference TRBV28 and TRBJ1-1 for the parts outside the CDR3, the full variable domain is DVKVTQSSRYLVKRTGEKVFLECVQDMDHENMFWYRQDPGLGLRLIYFSYDVKMKEKGDIPEGYSVSREKKERFSLILESASTNQTSMYLCASILGGGPRGEAFFGQGTRLTVV.

This clone was observed once. The chain combines TRBV19 with TRBJ2-2; TRBD1 agrees at 12 bases. The length of the CDR3 is 17 residues. The V and J ends lost 5 bases and 5 bases, in that order; junction bases with no gene match: 9. Germline V gene data show CDR1 as LNHDA and CDR2 as SQIVND (reference sequence). The CDR3 sequence: CASSGTGGSGGTGELFF. The CDR3 coding sequence is TGTGCCAGTAGTGGGACAGGGGGCTCCGGGGGAACCGGGGAGCTGTTTTTT.

The V call is TRBV7-2, the J call TRBJ2-5; 12 nucleotides align to TRBD2. This CDR3 has 16 amino acids. The V gene end was trimmed by 1 base and the J gene end by 2 bases; junction bases not matched to a gene: 2. CDR1 SGHTA and CDR2 FQGNSA come from the germline V gene. The CDR3 spells CASSLETSGGQETQYF. The CDR3 nucleotides read TGTGCCAGCAGCTTAGAGACTAGCGGGGGTCAAGAGACCCAGTACTTC.

V is TRBV28 and J is TRBJ2-7; maybe TRBD2 (6 bases). The V end was cut by 5 bases, the J end by 2 bases, with 10 bases between. CDR1 is MDHEN, CDR2 SYDVKM, per germline. The CDR3 runs 13 residues. The CDR3 DNA is TGTGCCAGCAGTCCCGGGGGTCCCTACGAGCAGTACTTC. Amino acid sequence: CASSPGGPYEQYF. Drawing the rest from reference TRBV28 and TRBJ2-7, the complete variable domain is DVKVTQSSRYLVKRTGEKVFLECVQDMDHENMFWYRQDPGLGLRLIYFSYDVKMKEKGDIPEGYSVSREKKERFSLILESASTNQTSMYLCASSPGGPYEQYFGPGTRLTVT.

J is TRBJ1-1 and V is TRBV12-3 or TRBV12-4; D gene ambiguous. CDR3 length equals 13 residues. V lost 3 bases and J 3 bases, leaving 8 bases between the germline ends. CDR3 sequence: CASSLASDTEAFF. The CDR3 DNA reads TGTGCCAGCAGTTTGGCCAGTGACACTGAAGCTTTCTTT.

This clone was observed a single time. V gene TRBV2 combines with J gene TRBJ1-5, with D possibly TRBD1 on 6 matching bases. Germline-derived CDR1 and CDR2 are SNHLY and FYNNEI. Trimming stripped 2 bases from V and 9 bases from J, with 17 bases between. CDR3 length: 15 residues. The CDR3 protein is CASSELSGVGRPQHF. The CDR3 DNA follows: TGTGCCAGCAGTGAATTGTCAGGGGTGGGGCGGCCCCAGCATTTT.

The chain has TRBV7-9 and TRBJ1-2, with TRBD1 identical over 11 bases. The J segment lost 7 bases and the V segment lost 5 bases, leaving 6 bases of the junction unmatched. This CDR3 is 14 amino acids long. In germline, CDR1 is SEHNR, CDR2 FQNEAQ (reference sequence). The CDR3 here is CASSPGQGDFGYTF. Written as DNA, the CDR3 is TGTGCCAGCAGCCCGGGACAGGGGGATTTTGGCTACACCTTC. Full variable domain (missing parts from reference TRBV7-9 and TRBJ1-2): DTGVSQNPRHKITKRGQNVTFRCDPISEHNRLYWYRQTLGQGPEFLTYFQNEAQLEKSRLLSDRFSAERPKGSFSTLEIQRTEQGDSAMYLCASSPGQGDFGYTFGSGTRLTVV.

The genes are TRBV5-1 and TRBJ1-2, with TRBD1 matching 7 bases. Unmatched junction bases numbered 10, after V lost 6 bases and J lost 2 bases. This CDR3 region has 15 residues. Germline assignment: CDR1 SGHRS and CDR2 YFSETQ. CDR3 bases: TGCGCCAGCAACCCACTGACAGGGATCAACTATGGCTACACCTTC. Its protein is CASNPLTGINYGYTF.

V gene TRBV29-1 combines with J gene TRBJ2-7; D possibly corresponds to TRBD2 (6 bases). Germline values: CDR1 SQVTM, CDR2 ANQGSEA. The CDR3 is made up of 13 amino acids. Trimming took 4 bases from V and 3 from J, leaving 13 bases between them. CDR3 in DNA: TGCAGCGTTGTGGGAGGACCCCACTACGAGCAGTACTTC. Translated: CSVVGGPHYEQYF.

The chain recombines TRBV28 with TRBJ2-1; 10 positions match TRBD1. The V segment lost 4 bases and the J segment 10 bases; nucleotides outside the gene matches: 10. Per the germline V gene, CDR1 is MDHEN and CDR2 is SYDVKM. The CDR3 spans 15 residues. DNA of the CDR3: TGTGCCAGCAGTTCCGGGACAGGGGTCAGGGGCGAGCAGTTCTTC. Residues: CASSSGTGVRGEQFF.

The gene calls are TRBV7-3 and TRBJ2-3; 12 positions agree with TRBD2. Per germline, CDR1 SGHTA and CDR2 FQGTGA. CDR3 length equals 18 residues. J gave up 3 bases and V 3 bases, and 10 bases lay outside the gene matches. CDR3 amino acids: CASSLMGLLAGGTDTQYF. Here the CDR3 DNA reads TGTGCCAGCAGCTTGATGGGATTGCTAGCGGGAGGGACAGATACGCAGTATTTT.

This rearrangement joins TRBV28 to TRBJ1-2; D may be TRBD1 (5 bases). In germline, CDR1 is MDHEN, CDR2 SYDVKM. V was pared by 6 bases and J by 8 bases, with 19 bases between. The CDR3 consists of 14 residues. In nucleotides, the CDR3 is TGTGCCAGCAGAGCTCAGTCAGGGCGTGGAGGCTACACCTTC. Residues: CASRAQSGRGGYTF.

Only a few counts were recorded for this clone. The chain joins TRBV6-4 to TRBJ1-2, with 7 bases fitting TRBD1. J lost 2 bases, V lost 2 bases, and 8 bases had no gene match. CDR3 length equals 16 residues. The germline V gene encodes CDR1 MRHNA and CDR2 SNTAGT. The CDR3, as DNA: TGTGCCAGCAGTGACGAGGGGTCAGGGGGGAACTATGGCTACACCTTC. Amino acids: CASSDEGSGGNYGYTF.

The V gene is TRBV7-8, the J gene TRBJ1-5, with TRBD1 matching over 10 bases. Unmatched junction bases numbered 10, after V lost 5 bases and J lost 0 bases. The CDR3 extends over 18 amino acids. Germline values: CDR1 SGHVS, CDR2 FQNEAQ. CDR3 residues: CASSRTGGGSYSNQPQHF. In DNA form, the CDR3 reads TGTGCCAGCAGCAGGACAGGGGGAGGCTCGTATAGCAATCAGCCCCAGCATTTT. Combining the CDR3 with reference TRBV7-8 and TRBJ1-5 gives the whole variable domain GAGVSQSPRYKVAKRGQDVALRCDPISGHVSLFWYQQALGQGPEFLTYFQNEAQLDKSGLPSDRFFAERPEGSVSTLKIQRTQQEDSAVYLCASSRTGGGSYSNQPQHFGDGTRLSIL.

V is TRBV5-1 and J is TRBJ1-4; D is unresolved. The germline V and J ends were trimmed by 0 bases and 5 bases, with 11 bases remaining between them. The CDR3 sequence is 15 residues long. Germline CDR1 reads SGHRS; CDR2 reads YFSETQ. CDR3 in DNA: TGCGCCAGCAGCTTGGGTGGTCCGGGAAATGAAAAACTGTTTTTT. It specifies CASSLGGPGNEKLFF.

This CDR3 is CASSLGQGLNTFF. CDR3 in DNA: TGTGCCAGCAGCTTGGGGCAGGGTCTCAATACTTTCTTT. This rearrangement joins TRBV5-5 to TRBJ1-1; tentative D call: TRBD1 (5 bases). CDR1 and CDR2 (germline): SGHKS, YYEKEE (reference sequence). V lost 0 bases, J lost 12 bases, and 15 bases lay in between. The CDR3 consists of 13 residues.